The 21 T cell receptor beta chains listed next were all sequenced from one sample in a study of cytomegalovirus exposure and HLA in healthy donors. The PCR was carried out with 60 Vbeta primers and 13 Jbeta primers. The repertoire was sequenced with immunoSEQ multiplex PCR; TCRdb's copy has only in-frame clones and lacks some. Counted here are some 130,000 clones, just under 80% occurring once; the ten biggest clones make up about 4.3%. The sequenced material came from PBMCs. Receptors were obtained from a man under 40 in good health.

The CDR3 sequence is CASTSGGRARGEQFF. CDR3 bases: TGTGCCAGCACCTCGGGGGGGAGGGCCAGGGGTGAGCAGTTCTTC. The chain has TRBV28 and TRBJ2-1; 8 bases line up with TRBD2. Looked up from germline, CDR1 is MDHEN and CDR2 is SYDVKM. The V gene end was trimmed by 7 bases and the J gene end by 9 bases; junction bases not matched to a gene: 14. There are 15 residues in the CDR3. The entire variable domain, with the rest obtained from reference TRBV28 and TRBJ2-1, is as follows: DVKVTQSSRYLVKRTGEKVFLECVQDMDHENMFWYRQDPGLGLRLIYFSYDVKMKEKGDIPEGYSVSREKKERFSLILESASTNQTSMYLCASTSGGRARGEQFFGPGTRLTVL.

This clone occurred a few times. The V call is TRBV11-2, the J call TRBJ2-3; 8 bases are shared with TRBD1. The J segment lost 2 bases and the V segment lost 7 bases, leaving 8 bases of the junction unmatched. The germline CDR1 and CDR2 sequences are SGHAT and FQNNGV. This CDR3 has 15 amino acids. The CDR3 coding sequence is TGTGCCAGCACCCTGGCGACAGGGGCCACAGATACGCAGTATTTT. The encoded protein is CASTLATGATDTQYF.

This clone was recorded once. This chain links TRBV28 with TRBJ2-2, with D possibly TRBD2 on 6 matching bases. This CDR3 has 13 residues. V shed 7 bases and J shed 4 bases, with 10 bases lying between them. Germline assignment: CDR1 MDHEN and CDR2 SYDVKM. The chain's CDR3 is CASTPGLTGELFF. For the CDR3, the DNA is TGTGCCAGCACCCCGGGACTCACCGGGGAGCTGTTTTTT.

The chain combines TRBV27 with TRBJ2-5; TRBD2 might be the D (5 bases). The assigned J gene may be wrong: the sequence end matches TRBJ2-7 better. Germline V gives CDR1 MNHEY, CDR2 SMNVEV (reference sequence). The length of the CDR3 is 18 residues. The chain's CDR3 is CASSLAKTGLNTIYEQYF. The CDR3 DNA reads TGTGCCAGCAGTTTAGCTAAGACTGGACTCAATACTATCTACGAGCAGTACTTC.

This clone turned up a few times. The chain joins TRBV9 to TRBJ2-7; 7 bases are shared with TRBD2. The CDR3 consists of 13 residues. Looked up from germline, CDR1 is SGDLS and CDR2 is YYNGEE. V gave up 7 bases and J gave up 4 bases; unmatched junction bases: 8. CDR3 in amino acids: CASQGGSSYEQYF. The CDR3 DNA sequence: TGTGCCAGCCAGGGCGGGAGTTCTTACGAGCAGTACTTC.

The V call is TRBV19, the J call TRBJ1-4; perhaps TRBD1 as D (5 bases). The V end lost 7 bases, the J end lost 3 bases, and 15 bases lay between the germline ends. This CDR3 comprises 15 residues. Germline V gene data show CDR1 as LNHDA and CDR2 as SQIVND (reference sequence). This CDR3 reads CASNSGAEANEKLFF. The CDR3, as DNA: TGTGCCAGTAACTCTGGGGCAGAGGCTAATGAAAAACTGTTTTTT.

The genes are TRBV4-2 and TRBJ2-1; D gene unclear. Germline V gives CDR1 LGHNA, CDR2 YNFKEQ. V lost 4 bases, J lost 4 bases, and 8 bases lay in between. The CDR3 runs 13 residues. This chain's CDR3 is CASSLLGYNEQFF. Here the CDR3 DNA reads TGTGCCAGCAGCCTCCTCGGTTACAATGAGCAGTTCTTC.

V gene TRBV28 combines with J gene TRBJ1-5; 9 nucleotides align to TRBD1. This CDR3 is 16 amino acids long. With 4 bases clipped from V and 0 bases from J, the junction kept 4 bases outside the gene matches. Germline values: CDR1 MDHEN, CDR2 SYDVKM. The CDR3 DNA is TGTGCCAGCAGTTCCCCGACAGGGGGTAGCAATCAGCCCCAGCATTTT. It translates to CASSSPTGGSNQPQHF.

The rearrangement uses TRBV7-2 and TRBJ1-2, with 7 bases that match TRBD1. Looked up from germline, CDR1 is SGHTA and CDR2 is FQGNSA. The V segment lost 5 bases and the J segment 1 base; nucleotides outside the gene matches: 4. The CDR3 consists of 14 residues. CDR3 sequence (DNA): TGTGCCAGCAGCCCGACAGGGATTAACTATGGCTACACCTTC. Its protein is CASSPTGINYGYTF.

This chain uses TRBV6-5 with TRBJ1-5, with 7 bases identical to TRBD1. CDR3 size: 14 residues. The V gene's germline CDR1 is MNHEY and CDR2 SVGAGI. V was pared by 0 bases and J by 13 bases, with 9 bases of the junction left unmatched. The CDR3, as DNA: TGTGCCAGCAGTTACTCGAAGGGGACAGACGAGCAGCATTTT. Translation gives CASSYSKGTDEQHF.

The CDR3 loop reads CASRARQTGELFF. For the CDR3, the DNA is TGTGCCAGCAGGGCCCGACAGACCGGGGAGCTGTTTTTT. V is TRBV28 and J is TRBJ2-2; weak D call: TRBD1 (5 bases). The germline gives CDR1 MDHEN, CDR2 SYDVKM. CDR3 length: 13 amino acids. Trimming stripped 6 bases from V and 5 bases from J, with 10 bases between.

The V and J genes are TRBV6-5 and TRBJ2-3; TRBD2 agrees at 10 bases. Trimming at V came to 6 bases and at J to 6 bases, leaving 9 bases not matched to a gene. This CDR3 has 15 residues. The germline CDR1 and CDR2 sequences are MNHEY and SVGAGI. CDR3 sequence: CASRRSGRATDTQYF. CDR3 sequence (DNA): TGTGCCAGCAGGCGAAGCGGGAGGGCCACGGATACGCAGTATTTT.

The chain uses TRBV21-1 and TRBJ2-5; no DNA check was done on the table's D call, TRBD1. TRBV21-1 is assigned pseudogene status. The length of the CDR3 is 14 residues. The CDR3 loop reads CASPPGGPQETQYF. DNA for the CDR3: TGTGCCAGCCCGCCAGGGGGCCCCCAAGAGACCCAGTACTTC.

V is TRBV19 and J is TRBJ1-5; no clear D. Trimming shortened V by 6 bases and J by 11 bases, and 23 bases separated the two germline ends. CDR3 length equals 15 residues. Germline V gene lookup returns CDR1 LNHDA and CDR2 SQIVND (reference sequence). The CDR3 sequence: CASSTQVGLTGSQHF. Here the CDR3 DNA reads TGTGCCAGTAGCACCCAGGTTGGTTTGACGGGGTCCCAGCATTTT. Filled out from reference TRBV19 and TRBJ1-5, the complete variable domain reads DGGITQSPKYLFRKEGQNVTLSCEQNLNHDAMYWYRQDPGQGLRLIYYSQIVNDFQKGDIAEGYSVSREKKESFPLTVTSAQKNPTAFYLCASSTQVGLTGSQHFGDGTRLSIL.

V gene TRBV6-5 combines with J gene TRBJ1-1; D not certain. Germline V gene sequence: CDR1 MNHEY, CDR2 SVGAGI. The CDR3 consists of 12 residues. Trimming took off 6 bases at V and 8 bases at J, with 13 bases between the two ends. Here the CDR3 DNA reads TGTGCCAGCAGGTCTGAGACTTACGAAGCTTTCTTT. Translated: CASRSETYEAFF.

The chain employs TRBV28 and TRBJ2-3; 7 bases map to TRBD2. The CDR3 runs to 14 residues. Germline-derived CDR1 and CDR2 are MDHEN and SYDVKM. The trim removed 8 bases at V and 2 bases at J, leaving 7 bases unmatched. The CDR3 DNA follows: TGTGCCAGCGGGCAGCGGGGTAACACAGATACGCAGTATTTT. Encoded protein: CASGQRGNTDTQYF.

This rearrangement joins TRBV4-1 to TRBJ1-1, with 9 positions matching TRBD1. V gave up 7 bases and J gave up 11 bases; unmatched junction bases: 14. CDR3 length: 14 residues. Germline V gene data show CDR1 as MGHRA and CDR2 as YSYEKL. CDR3 loop: CASNPDRGIGKAFF. The DNA for the CDR3 is TGCGCCAGCAACCCAGACAGGGGGATCGGTAAGGCTTTCTTT.

V and J are TRBV15 and TRBJ1-1, with a tentative D call TRBD1 (5 bases). The germline V gene has CDR1 LNHNV and CDR2 YYDKDF (reference sequence). The CDR3 is 15 amino acids. Trimming cost V 0 bases and J 4 bases, with 12 bases left between them. The CDR3 DNA is TGTGCCACCAGCAGAGATATGGGGGGAGGCACTGAAGCTTTCTTT. Protein product: CATSRDMGGGTEAFF.

This clone showed up just a few times. CDR3 loop: CASSFGGPQETQYF. The CDR3 DNA is TGTGCCAGCAGCTTCGGGGGACCTCAAGAGACCCAGTACTTC. The chain recombines TRBV7-3 with TRBJ2-5; TRBD2 is a possible D gene (6 bases). Germline values: CDR1 SGHTA, CDR2 FQGTGA. CDR3 length: 14 residues. Trimming stripped 3 bases from V and 2 bases from J, with 10 bases between.

The chain couples TRBV7-9 to TRBJ2-7; the D gene is possibly TRBD1 (5 bases). Germline V gene sequence: CDR1 SEHNR, CDR2 FQNEAQ (reference sequence). The CDR3 covers 15 residues. V was cut by 6 bases and J by 6 bases, with 21 bases left in between. The CDR3 DNA reads TGTGCCAGCAGGAAAGCCGGGTCCCAGGGTCGCGAGCAGTACTTC. It is translated as CASRKAGSQGREQYF. The variable domain in full, with the rest retrieved from reference TRBV7-9 and TRBJ2-7, is DTGVSQNPRHKITKRGQNVTFRCDPISEHNRLYWYRQTLGQGPEFLTYFQNEAQLEKSRLLSDRFSAERPKGSFSTLEIQRTEQGDSAMYLCASRKAGSQGREQYFGPGTRLTVT.

The V gene is TRBV27, the J gene TRBJ2-5; the match to TRBD2 covers 10 bases. Matching the DNA end better, TRBJ2-7 makes the J call doubtful. Germline CDR1 MNHEY, CDR2 SMNVEV (reference sequence). This CDR3 contains 12 residues. The CDR3 sequence: CGAGGSSYEQYF. CDR3 nucleotide sequence: TGTGGAGCGGGAGGGAGCTCCTACGAGCAGTACTTC.